A selection of T cell receptor beta chains follows, all from one sample in a study of blood T cell repertoires in COVID-19. Some clones are missing from TCRdb's copy, which holds only in-frame ones; the method was immunoSEQ multiplex PCR. The top ten hold over 0.7% of the sample, which has 350,000 to 400,000 clones, just over 90% seen once. Sequencing input: PBMCs or T cells enriched from blood (not recorded which). The receptors stem from a woman aged 40 to 50 who had been exposed to COVID-19. The CDR3 runs from the conserved cysteine through the conserved F or W. A D gene is named only where the DNA matches it firmly. The size entry is marked missing in some rows and otherwise reads once, few, many or a size class.

D,size,V,J,CDR3,DNA
.,.,TRBV7-6,TRBJ1-1,CASSLDQTGEAFF,TGTGCCAGCAGCTTAGACCAAACGGGTGAAGCTTTCTTT
TRBD1,medium-sized,TRBV6-4,TRBJ1-6,CASSDKGANSPLHF,TGTGCCAGCAGTGACAAGGGGGCTAATTCACCCCTCCACTTT
.,.,TRBV6-5,TRBJ2-7,CATTPGPGFEQYF,TGTGCCACCACCCCCGGCCCAGGTTTCGAGCAGTACTTC
.,.,TRBV2,TRBJ1-4,CASSDRENEKLFF,TGTGCCAGCAGTGACAGGGAAAATGAAAAACTGTTTTTT
.,.,TRBV7-2,TRBJ2-7,CASSSGRQAGINYEQYF,TGTGCCAGCAGCTCCGGTCGTCAGGCGGGAATAAACTACGAGCAGTACTTC
TRBD2,once,TRBV7-9,TRBJ2-5,CASSLVRTSQRGSQYF,TGTGCCAGCAGCTTAGTCAGGACTAGCCAGAGAGGGTCCCAGTACTTC
.,.,TRBV7-8,TRBJ1-4,CASSQGAANEKLFF,TGTGCCAGCAGTCAAGGGGCGGCTAATGAAAAACTGTTTTTT
.,.,TRBV7-8,TRBJ2-3,CASSFGTQNTDTQYF,TGTGCCAGCAGCTTTGGTACACAGAACACAGATACGCAGTATTTT
TRBD1,.,TRBV6-1,TRBJ1-1,CASSDGTGVKAFF,TGTGCCAGCAGTGACGGGACAGGGGTTAAAGCTTTCTTT
.,.,TRBV30,TRBJ1-1,CAWSPERFEAFF,TGTGCCTGGAGCCCGGAGAGATTCGAAGCTTTCTTT
.,.,TRBV11-2,TRBJ1-1,CASSSSLTNTEAFF,TGTGCCAGCAGCTCCTCTTTAACTAACACTGAAGCTTTCTTT
.,.,TRBV11-2,TRBJ1-2,CASSLDPSRGYTF,TGTGCCAGCAGCTTAGATCCCTCGAGGGGCTACACCTTC
.,once,TRBV2,TRBJ1-1,CASTADLNTEAFF,TGTGCCAGCACCGCGGACTTAAACACTGAAGCTTTCTTT
.,.,TRBV2,TRBJ1-2,CASSEALGGGYGYTF,TGTGCCAGCAGTGAAGCGCTTGGGGGAGGCTATGGCTACACCTTC
.,.,TRBV18,TRBJ2-7,CASSPPGSGEQYF,TGTGCCAGCTCACCACCGGGATCGGGGGAGCAGTACTTC
TRBD1,.,TRBV27,TRBJ2-3,CASTLRGQGDTQYF,TGTGCCAGCACCTTGAGGGGGCAGGGAGATACGCAGTATTTT
.,.,TRBV30,TRBJ1-2,CAWSPGGPFDGYTF,TGTGCCTGGAGTCCGGGGGGCCCCTTTGATGGCTACACCTTC
TRBD1,.,TRBV3-1/TRBV3-2,TRBJ1-4,CASTKGRQGAGATNEKLFF,TGTGCCAGCACAAAAGGTCGTCAGGGGGCCGGTGCAACTAATGAAAAACTGTTTTTT
.,.,TRBV14,TRBJ2-3,CASSQGEDIPSTDTQYF,TGTGCCAGCAGCCAAGGAGAGGACATTCCTAGCACAGATACGCAGTATTTT
TRBD1,.,TRBV5-4,TRBJ1-5,CASSSGQTDQPQHF,TGTGCCAGCAGCTCGGGACAGACGGATCAGCCCCAGCATTTT
TRBD1,.,TRBV19,TRBJ1-4,CASSILTGGKQITNEKLFF,TGTGCCAGTAGTATCCTGACAGGGGGAAAACAAATAACTAATGAAAAACTGTTTTTT
TRBD1,.,TRBV19,TRBJ2-3,CASSLQGVDTQYF,TGTGCCAGTAGTCTGCAGGGGGTAGATACGCAGTATTTT
.,.,TRBV6-5,TRBJ1-2,CASSGRGAVLGYTF,TGTGCCAGCAGCGGGAGGGGCGCGGTGTTGGGCTACACCTTC
.,.,TRBV9,TRBJ2-3,CASTVVGDTQYF,TGTGCCAGCACGGTCGTTGGTGATACGCAGTATTTT
.,.,TRBV7-2,TRBJ1-6,CASSTDSDSPLHF,TGTGCCAGCAGCACCGATTCGGATTCACCCCTCCACTTT
.,.,TRBV27,TRBJ2-5,CASSLTPGQGMETQYF,TGTGCCAGCAGTTTGACCCCTGGGCAGGGCATGGAGACCCAGTACTTC
.,.,TRBV7-9,TRBJ1-2,CASSLALQGRVNYGYTF,TGTGCCAGCAGCTTAGCTCTTCAGGGTCGGGTAAACTATGGCTACACCTTC
TRBD2,.,TRBV5-6,TRBJ2-2,CASSDRTSGGWANTGELFF,TGTGCCAGCAGCGATAGGACTAGCGGGGGGTGGGCGAACACCGGGGAGCTGTTTTTT
.,once,TRBV4-3,TRBJ1-1,CASSRSSYTEAFF,TGCGCCAGCAGCCGTAGTAGCTACACTGAAGCTTTCTTT
TRBD2,.,TRBV5-1,TRBJ2-1,CASSPGLAGYNEQFF,TGCGCCAGCAGCCCGGGACTAGCGGGGTACAATGAGCAGTTCTTC
.,.,TRBV19,TRBJ1-5,CASTGGQRSNQPQHF,TGTGCCAGTACCGGCGGACAGAGGAGCAATCAGCCCCAGCATTTT
.,.,TRBV5-1,TRBJ2-5,CASSLAAGEGKTQYF,TGCGCCAGCAGCTTGGCCGCAGGGGAGGGGAAGACCCAGTACTTC
TRBD1,.,TRBV7-9,TRBJ1-1,CASSLTGMNTEAFF,TGTGCCAGCAGCTTGACAGGGATGAACACTGAAGCTTTCTTT
.,.,TRBV30,TRBJ2-3,CAWNLSPGVRAVSTDTQYF,TGTGCCTGGAATCTCAGCCCAGGGGTTAGGGCAGTTTCCACAGATACGCAGTATTTT
.,.,TRBV24-1,TRBJ2-7,CATSEAPSYEQYF,TGTGCCACCAGTGAGGCCCCTTCCTACGAGCAGTACTTC
.,.,TRBV11-3,TRBJ1-3,CASSFHRVNTIYF,TGTGCCAGCAGCTTCCACAGGGTTAACACCATATATTTT
TRBD2,.,TRBV5-1,TRBJ2-7,CASSRGLAATYEQYF,TGCGCCAGCAGCCGAGGACTAGCGGCGACCTACGAGCAGTACTTC
TRBD1,.,TRBV25-1,TRBJ1-2,CASSHDRDGYTF,TGTGCCAGCAGCCACGACAGGGATGGCTACACCTTC
.,many,TRBV2,TRBJ2-7,CASSTQGGTYEQYF,TGTGCCAGCAGCACACAGGGGGGGACCTACGAGCAGTACTTC
.,.,TRBV12-5,TRBJ1-1,CASGPGQMNTEAFF,TGTGCTAGTGGTCCTGGACAGATGAACACTGAAGCTTTCTTT
.,.,TRBV27,TRBJ1-1,CASSLGQNTEAFF,TGTGCCAGCAGTTTAGGGCAGAACACTGAAGCTTTCTTT
TRBD1,.,TRBV28,TRBJ2-1,CASSFREQGKGDEQFF,TGTGCCAGCAGTTTCCGGGAACAGGGGAAAGGAGATGAGCAGTTCTTC
TRBD2,.,TRBV6-2/TRBV6-3,TRBJ2-1,CASSNPLTSGRVEQFF,TGTGCCAGCAGCAACCCCCTAACTAGCGGGAGAGTTGAGCAGTTCTTC
TRBD1,.,TRBV5-1,TRBJ1-2,CASSLAAGTESNYGYTF,TGCGCCAGCAGCTTGGCCGCCGGGACAGAGTCTAACTATGGCTACACCTTC
TRBD1,.,TRBV7-9,TRBJ1-2,CASSLEPTGVYGYTF,TGTGCCAGCAGCTTAGAGCCTACAGGGGTCTATGGCTACACCTTC
TRBD2,once,TRBV7-3,TRBJ2-7,CASSLPPPSGRFYEQYF,TGTGCCAGCAGCTTACCCCCCCCGAGCGGGAGATTCTACGAGCAGTACTTC
TRBD2,.,TRBV7-2,TRBJ2-2,CASSPLAGGGEMNTGELFF,TGTGCCAGCAGCCCCTTGGCGGGAGGGGGCGAGATGAACACCGGGGAGCTGTTTTTT
TRBD2,.,TRBV29-1,TRBJ2-1,CSGAGTSGSVEQFF,TGCAGCGGCGCCGGGACTAGCGGGAGTGTTGAGCAGTTCTTC
.,.,TRBV27,TRBJ2-1,CASSIRTEDNEQFF,TGTGCCAGCAGTATTAGGACGGAGGACAATGAGCAGTTCTTC
.,.,TRBV2,TRBJ2-7,CASTGTPSSYEQYF,TGTGCCAGCACGGGGACTCCCAGCTCCTACGAGCAGTACTTC
TRBD1,.,TRBV19,TRBJ1-4,CASQGAREKLFF,TGTGCCAGTCAGGGGGCAAGGGAAAAACTGTTTTTT
TRBD2,.,TRBV7-9,TRBJ2-7,CASSSGLAEQYF,TGTGCCAGCAGCTCTGGACTAGCGGAGCAGTACTTC
TRBD1,.,TRBV7-9,TRBJ1-1,CASSLGQGGNTEAFF,TGTGCCAGCAGCTTAGGGCAGGGGGGTAACACTGAAGCTTTCTTT
.,few,TRBV7-9,TRBJ1-1,CASSLSLSEAFF,TGTGCCAGCAGCTTATCCCTTAGCGAAGCTTTCTTT
TRBD1,.,TRBV19,TRBJ2-1,CASAAEPGGRQFF,TGTGCCAGTGCCGCGGAACCAGGGGGTCGTCAGTTCTTC
TRBD1,.,TRBV5-4,TRBJ2-7,CASSLGTGGAYEQYF,TGTGCCAGCAGCTTGGGGACAGGGGGGGCCTACGAGCAGTACTTC
TRBD1,.,TRBV13,TRBJ1-2,CASSSLGQGTGSYTF,TGTGCCAGCAGCTCGCTGGGACAGGGGACGGGAAGCTACACCTTC
.,.,TRBV27,TRBJ2-6,CASSPDSTGANVLTF,TGTGCCAGCAGTCCTGACAGTACTGGGGCCAACGTCCTGACTTTC
TRBD1,.,TRBV7-8,TRBJ2-2,CASSRQGTGELFF,TGTGCCAGCAGCCGACAGGGTACCGGGGAGCTGTTTTTT
TRBD1,.,TRBV7-8,TRBJ1-2,CASSPTGGRNYGYTF,TGTGCCAGCAGCCCGACAGGGGGACGTAACTATGGCTACACCTTC